Presented here are 14 T cell receptor beta chains from one specimen sequenced in a study of metastatic and nonmetastatic thyroid tumors (dated by TCRdb to the early 2020s). The method was PCR. Sequencer: Illumina HiSeq 4000. TCRdb reanalyzed the raw reads on its own, using fastp at Q25 for trimming and MiXCR for clone calling, and kept in-frame beta chains. This sample is represented by about 13,000 clones; more than 20% of them were singletons. Around 11% of the sample belongs to the ten largest clones. None of the patients had been given any treatment before thyroid surgery. Sequenced material: adjacent normal tissue. All receptors derive from a female donor with papillary thyroid cancer or a benign thyroid nodule (not recorded which). Some clones in this sample may be carry-over from other donors' samples.

This clone is termed medium-sized. The rearrangement links TRBV2 to TRBJ2-3; possibly TRBD1 for D (5 bases). V was trimmed by 6 bases and J by 2 bases, leaving 9 bases between them. This CDR3 spans 13 amino acids. Germline lookup yields CDR1 SNHLY and CDR2 FYNNEI. The CDR3 sequence is CASRGPITDTQYF. CDR3 sequence (DNA): TGTGCCAGCAGGGGGCCAATCACAGATACGCAGTATTTT.

This clone was observed many times. The chain has TRBV7-2 and TRBJ2-7; D is unclear. V lost 2 bases to trimming and J lost 6 bases, with 20 bases between them. CDR1 SGHTA and CDR2 FQGNSA come from the germline V gene. The CDR3 is made up of 16 amino acids. The chain's CDR3 is CASSLSAEPHCGEQYF. The CDR3 DNA reads TGTGCCAGCAGCTTATCGGCGGAGCCCCATTGCGGCGAGCAGTACTTC.

This rearrangement joins TRBV10-3 to TRBJ1-1; a possible D gene is TRBD1 (6 bases). The CDR3 has 15 amino acids. CDR1 and CDR2 from the germline V gene are ENHRY and SYGVKD. The V end was cut by 0 bases, the J end by 1 base, with 9 bases between. This CDR3 is CAISESQGQNTEAFF. CDR3 nucleotide sequence: TGTGCCATCAGTGAGTCACAGGGCCAGAACACTGAAGCTTTCTTT.

By sample share, this clone is medium-sized. V and J are TRBV2 and TRBJ2-1; TRBD2 agrees at 7 bases. The CDR3 has 11 amino acids. Germline values: CDR1 SNHLY, CDR2 FYNNEI. Unmatched junction bases numbered 1, after V lost 6 bases and J lost 8 bases. The CDR3 bases are TGTGCCAGCAGGGGGGGGGATGAGCAGTTCTTC. Protein sequence: CASRGGDEQFF.

Regarding this clone: A much larger clone lies one base from this, so it may be a read error. The chain couples TRBV5-6 to TRBJ2-3; 9 positions agree with TRBD1. CDR3 length: 17 amino acids. Germline CDR1 and CDR2: SGHDT and YYEEEE. The CDR3 bases are TGTGCTACCAGCTGGACCCCCGGGACAGGGAGCACAGATACGCAGTATTTT. This sequence encodes CATSWTPGTGSTDTQYF.

This clone showed up many times. The CDR3 coding sequence is TGTGCCAGCAGCTCCATCCGCCAACAGGGGGTAATTGAAAAACTGTTTTTT. This sequence encodes CASSSIRQQGVIEKLFF. This chain uses TRBV7-9 with TRBJ1-4, with 8 bases aligning to TRBD1. Germline CDR1 SEHNR, CDR2 FQNEAQ (reference sequence). The ends lost 4 bases at V and 7 bases at J; junction bases unmatched: 14. The CDR3 loop spans 17 amino acids. Looking up the rest from reference TRBV7-9 and TRBJ1-4 gives the full variable domain: DTGVSQNPRHKITKRGQNVTFRCDPISEHNRLYWYRQTLGQGPEFLTYFQNEAQLEKSRLLSDRFSAERPKGSFSTLEIQRTEQGDSAMYLCASSSIRQQGVIEKLFFGSGTQLSVL.

This clone has at least ten counts. V gene TRBV9 combines with J gene TRBJ2-1; 11 bases are shared with TRBD2. The CDR3 covers 16 residues. The junction had 5 bases not matched to a gene; V was cut back by 0 bases and J by 6 bases. From germline, CDR1 is SGDLS and CDR2 YYNGEE. The CDR3 DNA is TGTGCCAGCAGCGTAGGTCTAGCGGGAGGACCCAATGAGCAGTTCTTC. This gives the protein CASSVGLAGGPNEQFF.

This chain uses TRBV20-1 with TRBJ1-1, with D possibly being TRBD1 (5 bases). CDR3 length: 12 residues. Germline V gives CDR1 DFQATT, CDR2 SNEGSKA (reference sequence). This CDR3 reads CGVPGHHTEAFF. The CDR3 DNA is TGCGGGGTTCCGGGGCACCACACTGAAGCTTTCTTT.

With respect to this clone: Sequence at one end of the junction differs from germline and may be a read error. This rearrangement joins TRBV7-2 to TRBJ2-2, with a tentative D call TRBD1 (6 bases). The germline V gene has CDR1 SGHTA and CDR2 FQGNSA. CDR3 length: 12 residues. The CDR3 DNA sequence: TGTGCCAGCGGCCAGGGGTCCGGGGAGCTGCTTTTT. This codes for CASGQGSGELLF.

This clone was recorded a few times. One junction end does not reproduce the germline sequence, and a read error may be involved. CDR3 residues: CASSPPHSNDQFF. CDR3 in DNA: TGTGCCAGCAGCCCCCCCCATTCCAATGATCAGTTCTTC. J is TRBJ2-1 and V is TRBV12-3 or TRBV12-4; no reliable D call. The CDR3 contains 13 residues.

The J gene is TRBJ2-1, the V gene TRBV5-1; TRBD1 matches 9 bases. V lost 4 bases, J lost 8 bases, and 7 bases stayed unmatched. The germline V gene encodes CDR1 SGHRS and CDR2 YFSETQ. The CDR3 loop spans 14 amino acids. The CDR3 DNA follows: TGCGCCAGCAGCAGAACCGGGACAGGGTATGAGCAGTTCTTC. It codes for CASSRTGTGYEQFF.

This clone is medium-sized by share. The chain employs TRBV2 and TRBJ2-3; D may correspond to TRBD1 or TRBD2 (5 bases each). CDR1 and CDR2 (germline): SNHLY, FYNNEI. Deletions cut 4 bases from V and 4 bases from J, with 9 bases between. The CDR3 sequence is 13 residues long. The DNA of the CDR3 is TGTGCCAGCAGTGGGGACGGGGCAGATACGCAGTATTTT. This encodes CASSGDGADTQYF.

In its sample, this clone ranks as medium-sized. For the CDR3, the DNA is TGTGCCAGCAGTGAGGAGTATAGCAATCAGCCCCAGCATTTT. It is translated as CASSEEYSNQPQHF. The rearrangement uses TRBV2 and TRBJ1-5, with D unresolved. Per the germline V gene, CDR1 is SNHLY and CDR2 is FYNNEI. V was cut by 3 bases and J by 0 bases, with 6 bases left in between. CDR3 length equals 14 residues.

V gene TRBV29-1 combines with J gene TRBJ2-2; D perhaps matches TRBD1 (6 bases). The CDR3 loop spans 14 amino acids. Germline CDR1 SQVTM, CDR2 ANQGSEA. Trimming shortened V by 6 bases and J by 0 bases, and 11 bases separated the two germline ends. The CDR3 DNA is TGCAGCGTGGCCGGGACATCGAACACCGGGGAGCTGTTTTTT. Translated, it gives CSVAGTSNTGELFF.